The T cell receptor (beta chain) described here comes from a study of tumor and adjacent non-tumor tissue in lung cancer. Study in general: Aged roughly 30 to 76 years, patients included roughly ten men and about 5 women with stage I to III disease.

Comment on this clonotype: A much larger clone is a single base away; this may be a read error.

CDR1 and CDR2 from the germline V gene are MNHEY and SVGAGI. CDR3 length: 14 residues. With V trimmed by 4 bases and J by 6 bases, 6 bases remained unmatched. The library came from three nested PCR rounds adapted from ARM-PCR protocols. Via MiXCR, TCRdb re-called the multiplex PCR reads, giving one row per CDR3 protein. The table lists 100,000 to 150,000 distinct CDR3 sequences, around three fifths of them singletons, with more than 10% in the top ten. This sample's RNA came from whole unsorted tissue. This sequence originates from a man under 40 with non-small cell lung cancer. Sequencing was carried out using lung tumor tissue. The chain employs TRBV6-5 and TRBJ2-7; 10 bases are shared with TRBD2. CDR3 sequence reads: CASSSSGGVLEQYF. The CDR3 bases are TGTGCCAGCAGTTCGAGCGGGGGGGTGCTCGAGCAGTACTTC.